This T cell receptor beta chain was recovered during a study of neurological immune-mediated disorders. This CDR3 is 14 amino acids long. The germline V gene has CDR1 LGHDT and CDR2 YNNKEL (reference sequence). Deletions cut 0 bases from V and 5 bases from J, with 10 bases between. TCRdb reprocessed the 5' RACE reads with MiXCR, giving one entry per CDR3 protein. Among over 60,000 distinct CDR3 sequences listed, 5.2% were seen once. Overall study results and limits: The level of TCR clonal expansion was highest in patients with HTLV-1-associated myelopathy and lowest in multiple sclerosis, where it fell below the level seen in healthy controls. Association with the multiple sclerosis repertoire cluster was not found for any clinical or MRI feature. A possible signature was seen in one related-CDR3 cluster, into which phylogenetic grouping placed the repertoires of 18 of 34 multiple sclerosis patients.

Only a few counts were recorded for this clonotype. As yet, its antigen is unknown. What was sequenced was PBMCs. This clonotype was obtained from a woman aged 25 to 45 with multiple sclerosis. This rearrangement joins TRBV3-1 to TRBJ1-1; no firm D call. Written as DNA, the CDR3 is TGTGCCAGCAGCCAAGACAACGGGAGGACTGAAGCTTTCTTT. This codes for CASSQDNGRTEAFF.